These 23 T cell receptor beta chains came from one sample sequenced in a study of T cell repertoires in cytomegalovirus infection. TCRdb re-analysed the reads in MiXCR, keeping a single row per CDR3 protein. The sample has approximately 110,000 distinct CDR3 sequences, roughly 39% seen once. Their antigens are not known. Source: CD8+ T cells from cultured PBMCs, taken from culture after CMV antigen stimulation. These receptors were obtained from a human donor in good health (CMV status not recorded). Some clones in this sample may be carry-over from other donors' samples.

V usage is TRBV29-1 and J usage is TRBJ1-5; D is possibly TRBD1 (6 bases). With 7 bases removed from V and 6 bases from J, the gap between germline ends came to 16 bases. The CDR3 spans 13 residues. Germline V gene sequence: CDR1 SQVTM, CDR2 ANQGSEA. CDR3 nucleotide sequence: TGCAGCGCCGCGTCAGGGGCAGGTCAGCCCCAGCATTTT. Protein product: CSAASGAGQPQHF. The entire variable domain, with the rest obtained from reference TRBV29-1 and TRBJ1-5, is as follows: SAVISQKPSRDICQRGTSLTIQCQVDSQVTMMFWYRQQPGQSLTLIATANQGSEATYESGFVIDKFPISRPNLTFSTLTVSNMSPEDSSIYLCSAASGAGQPQHFGDGTRLSIL.

The chain carries TRBV5-1 and TRBJ1-1; D gene ambiguous. The CDR3 has 16 residues. V lost 5 bases to trimming and J lost 0 bases, with 17 bases between them. CDR1 SGHRS and CDR2 YFSETQ come from the germline V gene. The CDR3 nucleotides are TGCGCCAGCAGGGAGGCTTACGGGGAACTGAACACTGAAGCTTTCTTT. Its translation: CASREAYGELNTEAFF.

This clonotype was observed a handful of times. Here the CDR3 reads CASEGQIYNEQFF. As DNA, the CDR3 is TGTGCCAGCGAGGGACAGATTTACAATGAGCAGTTCTTC. The chain recombines TRBV2 with TRBJ2-1; 7 bases map to TRBD1. Losses at the gene ends were 8 bases for V and 4 bases for J; bases not matched to a gene: 5. This CDR3 comprises 13 residues. The germline V gene encodes CDR1 SNHLY and CDR2 FYNNEI.

This clonotype was seen a handful of times. The V gene is TRBV12-3 or TRBV12-4, the J gene TRBJ2-7; 9 bases agree with TRBD1. The CDR3 spans 14 residues. With V trimmed by 4 bases and J by 3 bases, 4 bases remained unmatched. As DNA, the CDR3 is TGTGCCAGCAGTTGGGACAGGGACATCTACGAGCAGTACTTC. Its protein is CASSWDRDIYEQYF.

This clonotype has only a few counts. This chain uses TRBV6-6 with TRBJ1-1, with no clear D. V was shortened by 3 bases and J by 7 bases, with 9 bases between the two germline ends. Germline V gene sequence: CDR1 MNHNY, CDR2 SVGAGI (reference sequence). The CDR3 totals 12 residues. For the CDR3, the DNA is TGTGCCAGCAGTTATATTATGAGTGAAGCTTTCTTT. Translating it yields CASSYIMSEAFF.

The chain is built from TRBV7-2 and TRBJ1-5, with 8 positions matching TRBD1. The trim removed 3 bases at V and 4 bases at J, leaving 5 bases unmatched. Germline V gene lookup returns CDR1 SGHTA and CDR2 FQGNSA. The CDR3 sequence is 15 residues long. CDR3 region: CASSFSTGENQPQHF. The CDR3 DNA reads TGTGCCAGCAGCTTCTCGACAGGGGAAAATCAGCCCCAGCATTTT.

This sequence joins TRBV5-4 and TRBJ2-7, with D tentatively TRBD2 (6 bases). The V and J ends lost 4 bases and 6 bases respectively, with 14 bases between them. CDR3 length: 13 residues. Germline CDR1 SGHNT, CDR2 YYREEE (reference sequence). The CDR3 sequence: CASSQGLEVEQYF. The CDR3 DNA is TGTGCCAGCAGCCAGGGACTGGAGGTCGAGCAGTACTTC.

This clonotype showed up just a few times. The chain joins TRBV4-1 to TRBJ2-3; D is possibly TRBD1 or TRBD2 (6 bases each). Trimming removed 0 bases from V and 2 bases from J, with 12 bases in between. CDR3 length equals 16 residues. Germline V lookup: CDR1 MGHRA, CDR2 YSYEKL. Here the CDR3 DNA reads TGCGCCAGCAGCCAAGATGTCGGGGGCTACACAGATACGCAGTATTTT. Encoded protein: CASSQDVGGYTDTQYF.

In its sample, this clonotype was seen a few times. V usage is TRBV7-6 and J usage is TRBJ2-1; 7 bases fit TRBD1. Germline values: CDR1 SGHVS, CDR2 FNYEAQ. This CDR3 is built from 15 residues. V trimming: 5 bases; J trimming: 0 bases; junction bases outside the gene matches: 4. This CDR3 is CASSPGGSSYNEQFF. The CDR3 DNA sequence: TGTGCCAGCAGCCCAGGGGGAAGCTCCTACAATGAGCAGTTCTTC. Full variable domain (rest looked up from reference TRBV7-6 and TRBJ2-1): GAGVSQSPRYKVTKRGQDVALRCDPISGHVSLYWYRQALGQGPEFLTYFNYEAQQDKSGLPNDRFSAERPEGSISTLTIQRTEQRDSAMYRCASSPGGSSYNEQFFGPGTRLTVL.

This clonotype has ten or more counts. The gene calls are TRBV7-2 and TRBJ2-5, with no clear D. Germline CDR1 and CDR2: SGHTA and FQGNSA. The CDR3 extends over 13 amino acids. The V gene lost 5 bases and the J gene lost 3 bases, with 10 bases spanning the gap. Written as DNA, the CDR3 is TGTGCCAGCAGCCCAGGATTGGAAGAGACCCAGTACTTC. Its translation: CASSPGLEETQYF. Drawing the rest from reference TRBV7-2 and TRBJ2-5, the complete variable domain is GAGVSQSPSNKVTEKGKDVELRCDPISGHTALYWYRQSLGQGLEFLIYFQGNSAPDKSGLPSDRFSAERTGGSVSTLTIQRTQQEDSAVYLCASSPGLEETQYFGPGTRLLVL.

The J gene is TRBJ1-1, the V gene TRBV5-1; D is ambiguous. The CDR3 contains 13 residues. Trimming shortened V by 4 bases and J by 8 bases, and 15 bases separated the two germline ends. Germline lookup yields CDR1 SGHRS and CDR2 YFSETQ. CDR3 nucleotides: TGCGCCAGCAGCCCCCGTTGGGGTTCCGAAGCTTTCTTT. Its translation is CASSPRWGSEAFF.

This clonotype was counted at least ten times. The rearrangement uses TRBV2 and TRBJ1-1; D uncertain. Germline lookup yields CDR1 SNHLY and CDR2 FYNNEI. The CDR3 has 13 residues. V was trimmed by 7 bases and J by 1 base, leaving 10 bases between them. The CDR3 nucleotides are TGTGCCAGCATGACCCCCGAGAACACTGAAGCTTTCTTT. Translation: CASMTPENTEAFF.

The CDR3 DNA is TGTGCCAGCAGTACGTTGAGCGGGGGGACTTACACAGATACGCAGTATTTT. Translation gives CASSTLSGGTYTDTQYF. V is TRBV12-3 or TRBV12-4 and J is TRBJ2-3; 9 nucleotides agree with TRBD2. The ends lost 5 bases at V and 2 bases at J; junction bases unmatched: 11. There are 17 residues in the CDR3.

In DNA form, the CDR3 reads TGTGCCAGCAGCTTAGCCTCGACAGGGGGCCCCTCCCCAGATACGCAGTATTTT. Its translation is CASSLASTGGPSPDTQYF. The rearrangement uses TRBV7-3 and TRBJ2-3, with 10 bases aligning to TRBD1. The germline V gene has CDR1 SGHTA and CDR2 FQGTGA. V lost 2 bases to trimming and J lost 4 bases; unmatched junction nucleotides: 12. This CDR3 has 18 amino acids.

V is TRBV7-2 and J is TRBJ2-7; D is undetermined. V shed 2 bases and J shed 3 bases, with 17 bases lying between them. This CDR3 comprises 16 residues. Germline V CDR1 and CDR2: SGHTA, FQGNSA. The CDR3 DNA reads as TGTGCCAGCAGCTTATCGGTCAACACTGGGGTCTACGAGCAGTACTTC. Its translation is CASSLSVNTGVYEQYF.

This clonotype turned up a few times. The chain combines TRBV4-1 with TRBJ2-7; D is unresolved. Per the germline V gene, CDR1 is MGHRA and CDR2 is YSYEKL. This CDR3 region has 13 residues. V was trimmed by 1 base and J by 3 bases, leaving 7 bases between them. CDR3 region: CASSQVTSYEQYF. CDR3 in DNA: TGCGCCAGCAGCCAAGTTACCAGCTACGAGCAGTACTTC.

This clonotype was counted many times. This rearrangement joins TRBV7-2 to TRBJ2-7, with TRBD2 matching 8 bases. The V gene's germline CDR1 is SGHTA and CDR2 FQGNSA. J gave up 4 bases and V 1 base, and 9 bases lay outside the gene matches. The CDR3 consists of 16 residues. This chain's CDR3 is CASSLGVGAGGYEQYF. The CDR3 nucleotides are TGTGCCAGCAGCTTAGGCGTCGGCGCGGGGGGTTACGAGCAGTACTTC.

This clonotype was seen ten or more times. The J gene is TRBJ1-1, the V gene TRBV25-1; no definite D call. V lost 3 bases, J lost 5 bases, and 10 bases lay in between. This CDR3 is built from 13 residues. Germline values: CDR1 MGHDK, CDR2 SYGVNS. CDR3 amino acids: CASSDPITTEAFF. The DNA for the CDR3 is TGTGCCAGCAGTGATCCCATAACTACTGAAGCTTTCTTT.

This clonotype was picked up a small number of times. The chain has TRBV7-3 and TRBJ2-2, with D perhaps matching TRBD1 (6 bases). V was pared by 2 bases and J by 0 bases, with 16 bases between. This CDR3 contains 18 residues. Germline CDR1 reads SGHTA; CDR2 reads FQGTGA. The chain's CDR3 is CASSLPPGRTANTGELFF. In nucleotides, the CDR3 is TGTGCCAGCAGCTTACCCCCCGGTCGGACAGCGAACACCGGGGAGCTGTTTTTT.

This clonotype was seen repeatedly, ten times or more. The chain combines TRBV7-9 with TRBJ1-4; no reliable D call. V was pared by 1 base and J by 6 bases, with 6 bases between. CDR1 and CDR2 from the germline V gene are SEHNR and FQNEAQ (reference sequence). The CDR3 contains 13 residues. The CDR3 DNA reads as TGTGCCAGCAGCTTAGACTGGGATGAAAAACTGTTTTTT. This encodes CASSLDWDEKLFF.

The V gene is TRBV6-5, the J gene TRBJ1-2; D is possibly TRBD1 (6 bases). There are 15 residues in the CDR3. Trimming cost V 1 base and J 5 bases, with 14 bases left between them. From germline, CDR1 is MNHEY and CDR2 SVGAGI. The DNA for the CDR3 is TGTGCCAGCAGTTACTACAGGGATCCCTTTTATGGCTACACCTTC. Protein: CASSYYRDPFYGYTF.

The chain links TRBV7-6 to TRBJ2-7; TRBD1 might be the D (6 bases). The CDR3 consists of 15 residues. The V gene's germline CDR1 is SGHVS and CDR2 FNYEAQ. V gave up 4 bases and J gave up 1 base, with 14 bases separating them. CDR3 region: CASSSPETGSYEQYF. The DNA of the CDR3 is TGTGCCAGCAGCTCCCCAGAGACAGGATCCTACGAGCAGTACTTC.

The rearrangement joins TRBV12-3 or TRBV12-4 to TRBJ2-3, with 10 bases that match TRBD1. V trimming: 6 bases; J trimming: 2 bases; junction bases outside the gene matches: 5. The CDR3 is 15 amino acids. In nucleotides, the CDR3 is TGTGCCAGCAGACCTGACAGGGGGCCCACAGATACGCAGTATTTT. Translation gives CASRPDRGPTDTQYF.